This T cell receptor beta chain was recovered during a study of CD8 T cells in Susac syndrome (dated by TCRdb to between 2018 and 2021). Broadly, across the study: Repertoire sequencing was used to test whether CD8+ T cell activation and differentiation in Susac syndrome was antigen driven. Findings and caveats that apply to the study as a whole: The number of individuals in the TCR sequencing and HLA analysis was acknowledged as relatively small.

On this clonotype: This receptor's antigen is unknown. Per-base qualities were not stored, and no clone one base away is much larger.

RNA was extracted with the RNeasy kit and 0.5 to 1 ug was reverse transcribed using random hexamers. TCR beta CDR3 regions were amplified with the immunoSEQ multiplex PCR assay covering 54 Vbeta and 13 Jbeta segments. To correct PCR amplification bias, a synthetic template baseline was used for both primer optimization and computational correction. As for how the authors treated the data: Only productive sequences were kept, with reads annotated to V, D and J genes according to IMGT and analyzed in immunoSEQ Analyzer. To calculate clonality, Shannon entropy was normalized by log2 of the number of productive unique sequences and then subtracted from one. Public and private clones were assessed among the 100 most prevalent clones of each patient and control. Clones were defined as Susac-specific if absent from the healthy and MS cohorts, from over a thousand published viral clones and from other ImmuneACCESS disease sequences. TCRdb's own reprocessing of the public reads used fastp at Q25 and MiXCR and kept productive beta chains. All rows with the same CDR3 protein become a single entry with the most common DNA and genes. TCRdb's processing, not the authors' own work, is the source of the V and J calls. For this sample the table gives about 120,000 distinct CDR3 sequences, of which 85% to 95% were detected only once. The ten largest clonotypes hold around 0.085% of the sample.

The germline V gene sets CDR1 to SGHTA and CDR2 to FQGTGA. V lost 0 bases and J lost 6 bases; the stretch between them is 8 bases long. From its cysteine to its phenylalanine, the CDR3 spans 13 amino acids. The kept DNA is CDR3 alone, 39 bases in frame from the first base. Peripheral blood CD8+ and CD4+ T cells from healthy donors, Susac syndrome patients and multiple sclerosis patients were profiled using high-throughput TCR beta sequencing. The multiple sclerosis controls were treatment-naive patients whose relapsing-remitting disease, either stable or active, fulfilled the revised McDonald criteria. Bulk CD8+ and CD4+ T cells were purified by magnetic negative isolation, while CD8+ TEMRA cells were enriched using FACS. Blood was drawn into EDTA tubes, processed within 24 hours, and PBMCs were isolated by density gradient centrifugation. PBMCs intended for TCR sequencing were frozen in liquid nitrogen and were later thawed in a 37 degrees C water bath. The sorted or isolated CD4+, CD8+ and CD8+ TEMRA cells had a purity of 90% or higher.

This clonotype was obtained from a human donor with multiple sclerosis. The sequencing input was CD4+ T cells from PBMCs. The sequence is built from TRBV7-3 and TRBJ1-2, with TRBD1 perhaps the D gene, on 5 matching bases. The CDR3 is CASSLTPGNGYTF. The DNA is as follows: TGTGCCAGCAGCTTAACGCCAGGGAATGGCTACACCTTC.